These 9 T cell receptor beta chains came from one sample sequenced in a study of T cell responses to AZD1222 COVID-19 vaccine. Here immunoSEQ multiplex PCR was the method, and the copy in TCRdb shows in-frame clones only, minus some. The repertoire holds around 160,000 clones, with roughly 89% as singletons. Sequencing used peripheral blood, obtained on day 0 of AZD1222 vaccination. The receptors stem from an adult in good health.

This clone showed up just once. The V gene is TRBV7-2, the J gene TRBJ2-3; 10 bases line up with TRBD2. The CDR3 is 16 amino acids. CDR1 SGHTA and CDR2 FQGNSA come from the germline V gene. V shed 1 base and J 6 bases; nucleotides not matched to a gene: 7. DNA for the CDR3: TGTGCCAGCAGCTTAGGGCTAGCGGGGGCAACCGATACGCAGTATTTT. Translating gives CASSLGLAGATDTQYF.

The chain is built from TRBV12-5 and TRBJ1-4, with unresolved D. CDR3 length equals 14 residues. Germline values: CDR1 LGHNT, CDR2 FRNRAP. The V end lost 2 bases, the J end lost 3 bases, and 7 bases lay between the germline ends. The CDR3 is CASGLTQPNEKLFF. CDR3 DNA: TGTGCTAGTGGTTTGACACAGCCTAATGAAAAACTGTTTTTT.

The chain uses TRBV11-2 and TRBJ2-7, with TRBD2 matching 12 bases. The length of the CDR3 is 14 residues. After removal of 5 bases from V and 7 bases from J, the junction contained 6 bases not matched to a gene. Germline V gene sequence: CDR1 SGHAT, CDR2 FQNNGV. The CDR3 loop is CASSPGLAGREQYF. In DNA, the CDR3 is TGTGCCAGCAGCCCGGGACTAGCGGGCAGGGAGCAGTACTTC.

V is TRBV6-5 and J is TRBJ2-2; TRBD1 matches 8 bases. CDR3 length: 15 amino acids. V trimming: 7 bases; J trimming: 6 bases; junction bases outside the gene matches: 10. In germline, CDR1 is MNHEY, CDR2 SVGAGI. Here the CDR3 DNA reads TGTGCCAGCACGTTACAGGGGGAGTTCCCCGGGGAGCTGTTTTTT. Protein: CASTLQGEFPGELFF.

The chain's CDR3 is CASPGGRETQYF. The CDR3 region has the DNA TGTGCCAGCCCTGGGGGGCGAGAGACCCAGTACTTC. The chain recombines TRBV6-5 with TRBJ2-5; either TRBD1 or TRBD2 may fit D (6 bases each). Germline assignment: CDR1 MNHEY and CDR2 SVGAGI. The V and J ends lost 8 bases and 4 bases respectively, with 11 bases between them. This CDR3 is 12 amino acids long.

The chain is built from TRBV9 and TRBJ1-5; 8 nucleotides align to TRBD1. The germline V gene has CDR1 SGDLS and CDR2 YYNGEE. CDR3 size: 15 residues. After removal of 4 bases from V and 0 bases from J, the junction contained 3 bases not matched to a gene. CDR3 loop: CASSTGGTSNQPQHF. The CDR3 region has the DNA TGTGCCAGCAGCACAGGGGGGACTAGCAATCAGCCCCAGCATTTT.

The rearrangement joins TRBV14 to TRBJ1-3; D is undetermined. The germline CDR1 and CDR2 sequences are SGHDN and FVKESK. V lost 4 bases and J 8 bases, leaving 9 bases between the germline ends. The CDR3 loop spans 12 amino acids. CDR3 DNA sequence: TGTGCCAGCAGCCGAGGATATTACACCATATATTTT. It codes for CASSRGYYTIYF.

V gene TRBV16 combines with J gene TRBJ2-7; maybe TRBD1 (7 bases). The V gene lost 4 bases and the J gene lost 6 bases, with 16 bases spanning the gap. This CDR3 region has 14 residues. Germline V gene data show CDR1 as KGHSY and CDR2 as FQNENV. This chain's CDR3 is CASSPQGGVLEQYF. DNA of the CDR3: TGTGCCAGCAGCCCTCAGGGGGGAGTACTCGAGCAGTACTTC. The complete variable domain, with remaining parts taken from reference TRBV16 and TRBJ2-7, reads GEEVAQTPKHLVRGEGQKAKLYCAPIKGHSYVFWYQQVLKNEFKFLISFQNENVFDETGMPKERFSAKCLPNSPCSLEIQATKLEDSAVYFCASSPQGGVLEQYFGPGTRLTVT.

The V gene is TRBV6-6, the J gene TRBJ1-5; 7 bases are shared with TRBD1. Trimming at V came to 2 bases and at J to 5 bases, leaving 6 bases not matched to a gene. This CDR3 is 15 amino acids long. CDR1 is MNHNY and CDR2 is SVGAGI in the germline V gene (reference sequence). The CDR3 loop is CASSYGRGRDQPQHF. The CDR3 DNA follows: TGTGCCAGCAGTTACGGGAGGGGGCGCGATCAGCCCCAGCATTTT.